What follows describes a single T cell receptor beta chain. The antigen is unknown. This sample is part of a study of CD8+CD57+ T cells in acquired aplastic anemia. About the research overall: Sorted CD4+ and CD8+ cells yielded roughly 3.1 ug of DNA on average. Whole-study results and caveats: CD8+ Simpson's diversity showed no significant patient-control difference. Under 35 was the count of CD8+ CDR3 sequences that patients shared with controls.

TCR beta VDJ and CDR3 profiles were obtained from a genomic DNA template. TCRdb reanalysed the reads using MiXCR and keeps one entry per CDR3 protein. The table has approximately 100,000 distinct CDR3 sequences, approximately 73% seen once. Trimming took off 3 bases at V and 0 bases at J, with 6 bases between the two ends. CDR1 is SGDLS, CDR2 YYNGEE, per germline. CDR3 size: 14 residues. For sequencing, patients were chosen who had shown expansion of CD8+CD57+ cells by flow cytometry. The chain employs TRBV9 and TRBJ1-4; D call uncertain. What was sequenced was sorted CD4+, CD8+, or CD8+CD57+ T cells (not recorded which) from PBMCs. This receptor was identified in a human donor with aplastic anemia. DNA for the CDR3: TGTGCCAGCAGCGCGACGGCAACTAATGAAAAACTGTTTTTT. Residues: CASSATATNEKLFF.